A selection of T cell receptor beta chains follows, all from one sample in a study of blood T cell repertoires in COVID-19. Profiled with immunoSEQ multiplex PCR; TCRdb holds only in-frame clones, not every one. The sample consists of about 150,000 clones, around 83% of them appearing once. Sequenced sample: peripheral blood. These receptors were taken from an older woman with COVID-19, enrolled during active disease. Each CDR3 is given with its conserved first and last residue. D genes are given only for firm matches. Clone size is shown for a subset of rows, as once, few, many or a class of expanded clone.

clone size	V gene	J gene	D gene	CDR3 protein	CDR3 DNA
-	TRBV6-5	TRBJ2-7	TRBD2	CASSIVAGYEQYF	TGTGCCAGCAGTATCGTAGCGGGATACGAGCAGTACTTC
-	TRBV30	TRBJ1-1	-	CAWSLENTEAFF	TGTGCCTGGAGTTTAGAGAACACTGAAGCTTTCTTT
-	TRBV19	TRBJ2-1	TRBD1	CASTRDRVDNEQFF	TGTGCCTCCACCCGGGACAGGGTTGACAATGAGCAGTTCTTC
-	TRBV5-6	TRBJ1-1	-	CASSLNPNRQVLRGTFF	TGTGCCAGCAGCCTAAACCCTAATAGACAGGTACTCAGGGGAACTTTCTTT
-	TRBV9	TRBJ1-2	-	CASSLRSVQSGGYTF	TGTGCCAGCAGCCTCCGGTCGGTTCAGTCGGGTGGCTACACCTTC
-	TRBV5-1	TRBJ2-7	TRBD2	CASSLAGTSGAYEQYF	TGCGCCAGCAGCTTGGCCGGGACTAGCGGGGCCTACGAGCAGTACTTC
-	TRBV18	TRBJ2-5	-	CASSPPFREETQYF	TGTGCCAGCTCACCACCTTTCAGGGAAGAGACCCAGTACTTC
-	TRBV5-4	TRBJ1-2	-	CASSSSGPWGYTF	TGTGCCAGCAGCTCCTCAGGGCCATGGGGCTACACCTTC
-	TRBV5-4	TRBJ2-1	-	CASSLDFNEQFF	TGTGCCAGCAGCCTCGACTTCAATGAGCAGTTCTTC
-	TRBV18	TRBJ1-5	-	CASSLTGRAGNQPQHF	TGTGCCAGCTCACTCACCGGCAGGGCGGGCAATCAGCCCCAGCATTTT
-	TRBV4-2	TRBJ2-5	TRBD2	CASSQGALAGGQETQYF	TGTGCCAGCAGCCAAGGAGCCCTAGCGGGAGGACAAGAGACCCAGTACTTC
-	TRBV11-1	TRBJ2-5	-	CASSLRGARTQYF	TGTGCCAGCAGCTTAAGAGGCGCCAGGACCCAGTACTTC
-	TRBV4-1	TRBJ1-6	TRBD1	CASSRGQGGNSPLHF	TGCGCCAGCAGCCGCGGACAGGGAGGTAATTCACCCCTCCACTTT
-	TRBV2	TRBJ1-5	TRBD1	CASSRQGRGNQPQHF	TGTGCCAGCAGTCGACAGGGACGTGGCAATCAGCCCCAGCATTTT
-	TRBV9	TRBJ1-2	-	CASSVVPGDYGYTF	TGTGCCAGCAGCGTAGTTCCAGGGGACTATGGCTACACCTTC
-	TRBV3-1/TRBV3-2	TRBJ2-1	TRBD2	CASRVGSGGYNEQFF	TGTGCCAGCAGGGTGGGTAGCGGGGGCTACAATGAGCAGTTCTTC
-	TRBV5-1	TRBJ2-1	TRBD1	CASSARDRRNEQFF	TGCGCCAGCAGCGCCCGGGACAGACGAAATGAGCAGTTCTTC
-	TRBV11-2	TRBJ2-1	-	CASSLAGGIGHNEQFF	TGTGCCAGCAGCTTAGCCGGCGGGATTGGCCACAATGAGCAGTTCTTC
-	TRBV7-9	TRBJ1-1	TRBD1	CASSLGGQGGTEAFF	TGTGCCAGCAGCTTAGGAGGACAGGGCGGCACTGAAGCTTTCTTT
-	TRBV5-1	TRBJ1-4	TRBD1	CASSLRDRTEKLFF	TGCGCCAGCAGCCTCCGGGACAGGACTGAAAAACTGTTTTTT
-	TRBV19	TRBJ1-5	TRBD1	CASSPGTGGYYSNQPQHF	TGTGCCAGTAGTCCCGGGACAGGGGGGTATTATAGCAATCAGCCCCAGCATTTT
few	TRBV6-5	TRBJ2-2	TRBD2	CASSYRAGGGTGELFF	TGTGCCAGCAGTTACCGGGCGGGGGGCGGCACCGGGGAGCTGTTTTTT
-	TRBV5-1	TRBJ1-1	-	CASSLERGGTEAFF	TGCGCCAGCAGCTTGGAGCGGGGGGGCACTGAAGCTTTCTTT
-	TRBV15	TRBJ1-6	-	CATSRGRGSLNSPLHF	TGTGCCACCAGCAGAGGAAGGGGGAGCCTAAATTCACCCCTCCACTTT
-	TRBV4-1	TRBJ1-3	TRBD1	CASSQERTGLSGNTIYF	TGCGCCAGCAGCCAAGAAAGGACAGGCCTCTCTGGAAACACCATATATTTT
-	TRBV12-3/TRBV12-4	TRBJ1-5	-	CASSLTTNQPQHF	TGTGCCAGCAGTTTGACAACGAATCAGCCCCAGCATTTT
-	TRBV14	TRBJ2-5	TRBD1	CASSQPRGLETQYF	TGTGCCAGCAGCCAACCCAGGGGGCTAGAGACCCAGTACTTC
once	TRBV27	TRBJ2-7	TRBD2	CASSLERGGYEQYF	TGTGCCAGCAGTTTAGAGCGGGGGGGATACGAGCAGTACTTC
-	TRBV27	TRBJ1-5	TRBD1	CASSLSGQGAQPQHF	TGTGCCAGCAGTTTATCGGGGCAGGGGGCTCAGCCCCAGCATTTT
-	TRBV5-6	TRBJ2-3	TRBD2	CASSLRTSGVPSTDTQYF	TGTGCCAGCAGTCTGAGGACTAGCGGGGTACCTAGCACAGATACGCAGTATTTT
-	TRBV25-1	TRBJ2-2	TRBD2	CASSRTQGLAGDTGELFF	TGTGCCAGCAGTAGAACACAGGGACTAGCGGGAGACACCGGGGAGCTGTTTTTT
-	TRBV5-1	TRBJ2-1	TRBD1	CASSWYVTGVNEQFF	TGCGCCAGCAGCTGGTACGTGACAGGGGTCAATGAGCAGTTCTTC
-	TRBV7-7	TRBJ2-5	-	CASSQGGGGETQYF	TGTGCCAGCAGCCAAGGGGGGGGCGGGGAGACCCAGTACTTC
-	TRBV7-3	TRBJ2-3	-	CASSLRIGADTQYF	TGTGCCAGCAGCTTAAGAATCGGAGCAGATACGCAGTATTTT
-	TRBV7-8	TRBJ1-1	-	CASSSQGFVGTEAFF	TGTGCCAGCTCCTCCCAGGGATTTGTAGGGACTGAAGCTTTCTTT
-	TRBV7-9	TRBJ2-5	-	CASSPGEVRWETQYF	TGTGCCAGCAGCCCAGGGGAAGTGCGATGGGAGACCCAGTACTTC
-	TRBV9	TRBJ1-6	-	CASSVTGAPLHF	TGTGCCAGCAGCGTGACAGGAGCCCCCCTCCACTTT
-	TRBV5-1	TRBJ2-5	TRBD2	CASSLIWLADTQETQYF	TGCGCCAGCAGCTTGATTTGGCTAGCGGATACTCAAGAGACCCAGTACTTC
-	TRBV6-6	TRBJ1-3	TRBD1	CASSYSQGAGNTIYF	TGTGCCAGCAGTTATTCCCAGGGGGCCGGAAACACCATATATTTT
-	TRBV19	TRBJ2-2	TRBD2	CASSIAGGLNTGELFF	TGTGCCAGTAGTATAGCGGGAGGGCTTAACACCGGGGAGCTGTTTTTT
-	TRBV3-1/TRBV3-2	TRBJ2-3	TRBD2	CASSQDLGTSGGAFTDTQYF	TGTGCCAGCAGCCAAGATCTGGGGACTAGCGGGGGGGCGTTCACAGATACGCAGTATTTT